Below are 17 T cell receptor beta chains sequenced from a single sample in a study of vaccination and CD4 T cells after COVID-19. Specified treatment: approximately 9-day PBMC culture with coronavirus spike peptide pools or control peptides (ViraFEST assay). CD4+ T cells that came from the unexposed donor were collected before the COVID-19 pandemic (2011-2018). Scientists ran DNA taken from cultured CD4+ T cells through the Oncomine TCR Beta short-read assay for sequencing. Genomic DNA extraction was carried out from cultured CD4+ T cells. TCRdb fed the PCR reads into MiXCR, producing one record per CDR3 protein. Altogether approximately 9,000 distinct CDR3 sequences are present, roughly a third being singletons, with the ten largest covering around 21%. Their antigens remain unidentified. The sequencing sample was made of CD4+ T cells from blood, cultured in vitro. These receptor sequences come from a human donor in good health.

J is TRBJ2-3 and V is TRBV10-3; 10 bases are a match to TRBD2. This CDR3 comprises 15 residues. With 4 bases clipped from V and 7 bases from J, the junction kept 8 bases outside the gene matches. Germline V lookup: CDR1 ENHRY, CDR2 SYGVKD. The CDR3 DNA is TGTGCCATCAGTGTCCTAGCGGGAGTATTAAATACGCAGTATTTT. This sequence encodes CAISVLAGVLNTQYF.

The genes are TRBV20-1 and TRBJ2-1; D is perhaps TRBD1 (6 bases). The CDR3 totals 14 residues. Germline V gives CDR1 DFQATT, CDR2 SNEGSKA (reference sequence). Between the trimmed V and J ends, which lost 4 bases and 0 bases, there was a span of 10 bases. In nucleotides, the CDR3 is TGCAGTGCTACGGGACACGACTCCTACAATGAGCAGTTCTTC. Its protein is CSATGHDSYNEQFF.

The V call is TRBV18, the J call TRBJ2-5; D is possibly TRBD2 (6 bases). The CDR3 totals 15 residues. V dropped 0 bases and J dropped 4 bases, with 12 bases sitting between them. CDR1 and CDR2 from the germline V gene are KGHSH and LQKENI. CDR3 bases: TGTGCCAGCTCACCACCTCGCGGAGGGGTAGAGACCCAGTACTTC. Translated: CASSPPRGGVETQYF.

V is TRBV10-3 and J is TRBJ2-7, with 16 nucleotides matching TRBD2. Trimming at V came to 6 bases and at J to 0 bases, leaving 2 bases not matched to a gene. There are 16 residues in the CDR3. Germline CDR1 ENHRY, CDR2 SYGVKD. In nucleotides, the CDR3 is TGTGCCATCAGCGGGACTAGCGGGAGGGACTCCTACGAGCAGTACTTC. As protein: CAISGTSGRDSYEQYF.

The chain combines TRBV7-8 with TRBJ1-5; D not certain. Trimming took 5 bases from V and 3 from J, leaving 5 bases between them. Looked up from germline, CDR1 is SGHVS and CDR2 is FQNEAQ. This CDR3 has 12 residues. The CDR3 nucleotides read TGTGCCAGCAGCGACGTCAATCAGCCCCAGCATTTT. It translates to CASSDVNQPQHF.

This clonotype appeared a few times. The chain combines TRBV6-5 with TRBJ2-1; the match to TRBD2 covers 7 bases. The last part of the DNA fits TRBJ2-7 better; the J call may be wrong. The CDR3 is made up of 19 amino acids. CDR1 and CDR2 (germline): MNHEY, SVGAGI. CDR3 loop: CASSYSGGFAAAGAGEQYF. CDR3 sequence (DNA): TGTGCCAGCAGTTACTCGGGGGGGTTCGCGGCCGCGGGAGCGGGCGAGCAGTACTTC.

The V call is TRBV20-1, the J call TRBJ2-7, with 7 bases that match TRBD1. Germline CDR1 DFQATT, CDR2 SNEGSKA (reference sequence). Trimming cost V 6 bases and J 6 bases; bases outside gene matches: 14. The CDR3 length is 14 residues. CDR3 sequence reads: CSAPVRGLVGEQYF. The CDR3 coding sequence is TGCAGTGCCCCGGTGAGGGGGCTCGTGGGCGAGCAGTACTTC.

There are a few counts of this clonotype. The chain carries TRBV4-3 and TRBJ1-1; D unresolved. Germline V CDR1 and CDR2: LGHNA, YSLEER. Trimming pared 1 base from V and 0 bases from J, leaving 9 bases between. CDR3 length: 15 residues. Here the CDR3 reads CASSQGHSLNTEAFF. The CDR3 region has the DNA TGCGCCAGCAGCCAAGGACATTCCTTGAACACTGAAGCTTTCTTT.

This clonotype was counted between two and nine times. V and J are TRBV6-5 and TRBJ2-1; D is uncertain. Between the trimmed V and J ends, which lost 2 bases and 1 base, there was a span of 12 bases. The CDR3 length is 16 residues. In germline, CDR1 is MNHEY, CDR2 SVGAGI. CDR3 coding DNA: TGTGCCAGCAGTTACATTGTGGGAAGGTCCTACAATGAGCAGTTCTTC. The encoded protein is CASSYIVGRSYNEQFF.

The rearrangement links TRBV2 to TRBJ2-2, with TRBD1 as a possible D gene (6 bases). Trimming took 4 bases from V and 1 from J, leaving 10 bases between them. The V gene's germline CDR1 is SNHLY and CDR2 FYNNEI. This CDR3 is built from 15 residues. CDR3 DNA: TGTGCCAGCAGTGGAGGGACACAGAACACCGGGGAGCTGTTTTTT. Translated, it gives CASSGGTQNTGELFF.

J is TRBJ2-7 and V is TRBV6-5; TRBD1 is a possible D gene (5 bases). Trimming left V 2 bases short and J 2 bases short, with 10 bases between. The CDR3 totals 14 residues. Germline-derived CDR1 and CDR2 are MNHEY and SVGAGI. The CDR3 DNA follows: TGTGCCAGCAGTTACGGGGCAGGTACCTACGAGCAGTACTTC. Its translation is CASSYGAGTYEQYF.

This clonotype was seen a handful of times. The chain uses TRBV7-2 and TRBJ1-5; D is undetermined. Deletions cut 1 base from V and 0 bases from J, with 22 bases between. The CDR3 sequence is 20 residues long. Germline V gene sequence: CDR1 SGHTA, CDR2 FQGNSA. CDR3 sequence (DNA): TGTGCCAGCAGCTTAGTCCGGTTCTTGAGTGTGGAAAGTAGCAATCAGCCCCAGCATTTT. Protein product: CASSLVRFLSVESSNQPQHF.

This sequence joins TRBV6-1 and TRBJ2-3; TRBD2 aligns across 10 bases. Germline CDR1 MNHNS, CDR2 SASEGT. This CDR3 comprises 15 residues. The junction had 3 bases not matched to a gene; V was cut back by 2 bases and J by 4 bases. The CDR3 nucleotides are TGTGCCAGCAGTGAAAAAGCGGGAGGGCCAGATACGCAGTATTTT. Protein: CASSEKAGGPDTQYF.

The CDR3 loop is CASVGRITEAFF. CDR3 coding DNA: TGTGCCAGTGTCGGACGGATCACTGAAGCTTTCTTT. V is TRBV19 and J is TRBJ1-1, with D hard to call. In germline, CDR1 is LNHDA, CDR2 SQIVND (reference sequence). The CDR3 runs to 12 residues. Trimming removed 8 bases from V and 4 bases from J, with 11 bases in between.

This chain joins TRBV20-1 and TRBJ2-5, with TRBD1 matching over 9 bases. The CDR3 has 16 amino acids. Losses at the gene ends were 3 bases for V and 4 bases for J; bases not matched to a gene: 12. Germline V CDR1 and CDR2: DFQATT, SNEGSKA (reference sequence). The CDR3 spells CSASGSTGGSRETQYF. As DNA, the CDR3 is TGCAGTGCTAGTGGCTCGACAGGGGGATCTCGAGAGACCCAGTACTTC.

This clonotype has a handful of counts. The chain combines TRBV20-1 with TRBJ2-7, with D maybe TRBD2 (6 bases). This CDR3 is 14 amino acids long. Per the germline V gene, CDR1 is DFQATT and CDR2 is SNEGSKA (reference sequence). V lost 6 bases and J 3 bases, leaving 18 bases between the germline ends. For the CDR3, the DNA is TGCAGTGCGGACGCCGGGGGAGCCTACTACGAGCAGTACTTC. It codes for CSADAGGAYYEQYF.

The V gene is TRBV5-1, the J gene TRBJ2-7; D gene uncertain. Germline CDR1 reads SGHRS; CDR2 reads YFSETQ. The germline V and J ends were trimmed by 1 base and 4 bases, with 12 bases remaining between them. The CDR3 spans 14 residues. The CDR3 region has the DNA TGCGCCAGCAGCTTGAGGGCAGAGTCGTACGAGCAGTACTTC. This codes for CASSLRAESYEQYF.